These T cell receptor beta chains were read from a single sample in a study of T cells in Graves' hyperthyroidism and ophthalmopathy. TCRdb reprocessed the multiplex PCR reads via MiXCR and lists one record per CDR3 protein. The sample contains hundreds of thousands of distinct CDR3 sequences, approximately 25% of which appear only once. Source material: blood. The receptors shown here come from a woman aged 25 to 39 with Graves' ophthalmopathy. Both conserved end residues are part of each CDR3. Each record gives: J gene, V gene, CDR3 length, D gene, clone size, CDR3 protein. D genes are given only for firm matches. Where a row states a size, it is once, few, many or the class of an expanded clone; other rows omit it.

J: TRBJ2-7; V: TRBV6-5; length: 18; D: TRBD1; size: many; CDR3: CASSYPTGGTSGLYEQYF
J: TRBJ1-1; V: TRBV10-3; length: 15; D: .; size: many; CDR3: CAISHPGTGNTEAFF
J: TRBJ2-2; V: TRBV5-1; length: 14; D: .; size: many; CDR3: CASSLSGPTGELFF
J: TRBJ2-3; V: TRBV27; length: 12; D: .; size: .; CDR3: CASSGGTDTQYF
J: TRBJ2-7; V: TRBV15; length: 13; D: .; size: few; CDR3: CATSREVDYEQYF
J: TRBJ1-2; V: TRBV7-9; length: 14; D: TRBD1; size: many; CDR3: CASTLSDRGQGYTF
J: TRBJ1-1; V: TRBV15; length: 14; D: .; size: once; CDR3: CATSSRLGFTEAFF
J: TRBJ1-1; V: TRBV28; length: 15; D: TRBD1; size: .; CDR3: CASSETGTGKPEACF
J: TRBJ2-7; V: TRBV11-2; length: 16; D: .; size: once; CDR3: CASSLVGASNTYEQYF
J: TRBJ2-5; V: TRBV10-2; length: 15; D: .; size: few; CDR3: CASSEVSWYQETQYF
J: TRBJ2-5; V: TRBV3-1; length: 16; D: .; size: many; CDR3: CASSQGTVTTQETQYF
J: TRBJ2-1; V: TRBV6-2/TRBV6-3; length: 18; D: .; size: few; CDR3: CASRLLRPGLSSYNEQFF
J: TRBJ1-1; V: TRBV19; length: 14; D: .; size: few; CDR3: CASTKETLNTEAFF
J: TRBJ2-2; V: TRBV12-3/TRBV12-4; length: 17; D: .; size: many; CDR3: CASSSKAGLANTGELFF
J: TRBJ2-7; V: TRBV29-1; length: 14; D: .; size: many; CDR3: CSVEWGGLSYEQYF
J: TRBJ1-6; V: TRBV6-1; length: 14; D: .; size: many; CDR3: CASKKQGGNSPLHF
J: TRBJ2-7; V: TRBV7-8; length: 18; D: .; size: many; CDR3: CASSLGFVGGDQTYEQYF
J: TRBJ1-3; V: TRBV7-2; length: 16; D: .; size: many; CDR3: CASSPQGIASGNTIYF
J: TRBJ2-5; V: TRBV12-3/TRBV12-4; length: 15; D: .; size: many; CDR3: CASSPIEGPGETQYF
J: TRBJ2-2; V: TRBV24-1; length: 12; D: .; size: many; CDR3: CATKANTGELFF
J: TRBJ1-1; V: TRBV20-1; length: 15; D: TRBD1; size: few; CDR3: CSVRGRGRLVTEAFF
J: TRBJ1-3; V: TRBV20-1; length: 15; D: .; size: .; CDR3: CSARGGRGTGNTIYF
J: TRBJ1-1; V: TRBV18; length: 14; D: .; size: .; CDR3: CASSPPSWNTEACF
J: TRBJ1-5; V: TRBV28; length: 14; D: .; size: many; CDR3: CASSLGVVDQPQHF
J: TRBJ1-1; V: TRBV29-1; length: 11; D: .; size: .; CDR3: CSVGLRSEAFF
J: TRBJ2-2; V: TRBV12-3/TRBV12-4; length: 17; D: TRBD1; size: few; CDR3: CASSLGDRGSNTGELFF
J: TRBJ1-2; V: TRBV5-1; length: 12; D: TRBD1; size: few; CDR3: CASSRTGGVETF
J: TRBJ2-7; V: TRBV20-1; length: 12; D: .; size: .; CDR3: CSASRTLWEQYF
J: TRBJ2-5; V: TRBV28; length: 12; D: .; size: .; CDR3: CASRGVMQTQYF
J: TRBJ1-1; V: TRBV5-1; length: 16; D: TRBD1; size: few; CDR3: CASSLEATGRDTEAFF
J: TRBJ2-7; V: TRBV6-2/TRBV6-3; length: 15; D: .; size: .; CDR3: CASSQPDTFPVEQYF
J: TRBJ2-7; V: TRBV6-1; length: 14; D: TRBD2; size: .; CDR3: CASSVSGSPYEQYF
J: TRBJ1-2; V: TRBV2; length: 13; D: TRBD1; size: many; CDR3: CASSLTGGEGYTF
J: TRBJ1-5; V: TRBV6-5; length: 14; D: .; size: .; CDR3: CASSYGIRYQPQHF
J: TRBJ2-7; V: TRBV11-2; length: 17; D: TRBD2; size: many; CDR3: CASSPPLGRGVDYEQYF
J: TRBJ2-5; V: TRBV19; length: 16; D: TRBD2; size: many; CDR3: CASSYTLAGGGETQYF
J: TRBJ2-3; V: TRBV4-3; length: 15; D: TRBD2; size: once; CDR3: CASSQTSGYTDTQYF
J: TRBJ1-2; V: TRBV12-3/TRBV12-4; length: 13; D: .; size: many; CDR3: CASSFLDSYGYTF
J: TRBJ2-7; V: TRBV27; length: 14; D: .; size: many; CDR3: CASSSTLTGYEQYF
J: TRBJ2-4; V: TRBV20-1; length: 15; D: .; size: many; CDR3: CSAGRAEIAKNIQYF
J: TRBJ1-1; V: TRBV6-2/TRBV6-3; length: 16; D: .; size: many; CDR3: CASSYHPMTGRNEAFF
J: TRBJ1-2; V: TRBV9; length: 14; D: TRBD1; size: many; CDR3: CASSVDRAIEGYTF
J: TRBJ1-2; V: TRBV4-1; length: 15; D: .; size: .; CDR3: CASSQFAAGNYGYTF
J: TRBJ1-1; V: TRBV9; length: 15; D: .; size: few; CDR3: CASSVVGAGGAEAFF
J: TRBJ1-6; V: TRBV20-1; length: 15; D: .; size: few; CDR3: CSARDDRLGDSPLHF
J: TRBJ2-5; V: TRBV15; length: 13; D: TRBD1; size: many; CDR3: CATMDRGQETQYF
J: TRBJ1-2; V: TRBV12-3/TRBV12-4; length: 16; D: .; size: .; CDR3: CASSQFQGRMGHGYTF
J: TRBJ2-7; V: TRBV6-2/TRBV6-3; length: 16; D: .; size: .; CDR3: CASTVTGTVCIYEQYF
J: TRBJ2-7; V: TRBV30; length: 14; D: TRBD1; size: .; CDR3: CAWDKGQGANEQYF
J: TRBJ2-3; V: TRBV7-2; length: 14; D: .; size: few; CDR3: CASSFRGPSDTQYF
J: TRBJ2-5; V: TRBV28; length: 17; D: TRBD2; size: few; CDR3: CASSLPSSGGTQETQYF
J: TRBJ1-1; V: TRBV6-1; length: 14; D: TRBD1; size: many; CDR3: CASRLTGGKAEAFF
J: TRBJ1-1; V: TRBV28; length: 15; D: TRBD1; size: once; CDR3: CASSLTTGWNTEAFF
J: TRBJ2-5; V: TRBV7-2; length: 15; D: TRBD2; size: .; CDR3: CASSQAGTPQETQYF